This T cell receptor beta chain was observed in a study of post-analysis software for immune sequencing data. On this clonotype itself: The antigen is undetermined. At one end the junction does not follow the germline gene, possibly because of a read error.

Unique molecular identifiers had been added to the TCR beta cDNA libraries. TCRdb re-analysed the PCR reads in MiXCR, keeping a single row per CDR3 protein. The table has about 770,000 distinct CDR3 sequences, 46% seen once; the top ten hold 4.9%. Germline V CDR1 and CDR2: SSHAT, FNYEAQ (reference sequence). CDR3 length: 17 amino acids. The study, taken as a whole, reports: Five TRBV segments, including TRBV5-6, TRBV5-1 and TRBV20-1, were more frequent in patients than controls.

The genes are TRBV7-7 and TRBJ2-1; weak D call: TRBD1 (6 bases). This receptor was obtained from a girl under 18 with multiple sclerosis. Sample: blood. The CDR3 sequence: CASSRYGGGGNYNEQFF. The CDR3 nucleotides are TGTGCTAGCAGCCGCTATGGGGGCGGAGGCAACTACAATGAGCAGTTCTTC.